One sample yielded the 19 T cell receptor beta chains listed below, sequenced in a study of high-grade serous ovarian cancer treatment subgroups. Data came from immunoSEQ multiplex PCR; TCRdb stores just in-frame clones and leaves some out. Counted here are under 2,000 clones, under 80% occurring once; the ten biggest clones make up 4% to 6%. Tumor samples were obtained before definitive surgery or chemotherapy. The sequencing input was tumor tissue. Receptors were obtained from a human donor with high-grade serous ovarian cancer.

The chain links TRBV6-1 to TRBJ1-3, with 9 bases matching TRBD1. Germline loops: CDR1 MNHNS, CDR2 SASEGT. There are 14 residues in the CDR3. Germline trimming cut 7 bases from V and 0 bases from J; bases unmatched to any gene: 1. In nucleotides, the CDR3 is TGTGCCAGCATACAGGGGGCCTCTGGAAACACCATATATTTT. Protein product: CASIQGASGNTIYF.

The J gene is TRBJ2-7, the V gene TRBV4-2; D unresolved. Germline V gene data show CDR1 as LGHNA and CDR2 as YNFKEQ. V shed 4 bases and J shed 4 bases, with 23 bases lying between them. The CDR3 is 17 residues long. This CDR3 reads CASSRAGPQIGLYEQYF. The CDR3 DNA reads as TGTGCCAGCAGCCGAGCCGGCCCCCAGATCGGCTTATACGAGCAGTACTTC.

The J gene is TRBJ2-5, the V gene TRBV11-1; 7 positions agree with TRBD2. Losses at the gene ends were 4 bases for V and 5 bases for J; bases not matched to a gene: 7. This CDR3 comprises 14 residues. Per the germline V gene, CDR1 is SGHAT and CDR2 is FQDESV (reference sequence). In DNA, the CDR3 is TGTGCCAGCAGCTCCCCGGGGGGATGGGAGACCCAGTACTTC. This gives the protein CASSSPGGWETQYF.

This clone was seen once. The chain joins TRBV6-6 to TRBJ2-3; D is unresolved. The V gene's germline CDR1 is MNHNY and CDR2 SVGAGI (reference sequence). V was trimmed by 6 bases and J by 3 bases, leaving 7 bases between them. The CDR3 length is 12 residues. CDR3 sequence: CASSHFTDTQYF. In DNA, the CDR3 is TGTGCCAGCAGCCATTTTACAGATACGCAGTATTTT.

The sample holds a few counts of this clone. Here the CDR3 DNA reads TGCGCCAGCAGCTTGACACCGAACACCGGGGAGCTGTTTTTT. The encoded protein is CASSLTPNTGELFF. V is TRBV5-1 and J is TRBJ2-2; D remains ambiguous. The CDR3 runs to 14 residues. Trimming cost V 1 base and J 0 bases, with 4 bases left between them. Germline V gene data show CDR1 as SGHRS and CDR2 as YFSETQ. Together with reference TRBV5-1 and TRBJ2-2, the CDR3 gives the full variable domain: KAGVTQTPRYLIKTRGQQVTLSCSPISGHRSVSWYQQTPGQGLQFLFEYFSETQRNKGNFPGRFSGRQFSNSRSEMNVSTLELGDSALYLCASSLTPNTGELFFGEGSRLTVL.

The gene calls are TRBV19 and TRBJ1-5; 7 bases fit TRBD1. Germline CDR1 and CDR2: LNHDA and SQIVND (reference sequence). This CDR3 has 14 amino acids. V gave up 6 bases and J gave up 7 bases; unmatched junction bases: 9. The CDR3 bases are TGTGCCAGTAGCGTAAGAGGGGGCTGGCAGCCCCAGCATTTT. Translation: CASSVRGGWQPQHF.

The chain employs TRBV6-4 and TRBJ1-1; D unclear. The V gene's germline CDR1 is MRHNA and CDR2 SNTAGT. The CDR3 covers 13 residues. Deletions cut 6 bases from V and 1 base from J, with 9 bases between. CDR3 amino acids: CASSLDTNTEAFF. The CDR3 DNA reads TGTGCCAGCAGCTTAGACACGAACACTGAAGCTTTCTTT.

The rearrangement links TRBV19 to TRBJ2-1, with 13 bases matching TRBD2. V lost 7 bases to trimming and J lost 8 bases; unmatched junction nucleotides: 14. Per germline, CDR1 LNHDA and CDR2 SQIVND (reference sequence). The CDR3 has 17 residues. The CDR3 DNA sequence: TGTGCCAGTACCCTAATCGGACTAGCGGGAGTTGAGGATGAGCAGTTCTTC. Protein sequence: CASTLIGLAGVEDEQFF.

The chain uses TRBV19 and TRBJ1-2, with 7 bases aligning to TRBD1. CDR3 length: 13 amino acids. Germline lookup yields CDR1 LNHDA and CDR2 SQIVND (reference sequence). V shed 5 bases and J 10 bases; nucleotides not matched to a gene: 10. CDR3 coding DNA: TGTGCCAGTAGTCCCGACAGGGATATTGACTACACCTTC. It encodes CASSPDRDIDYTF.

This chain uses TRBV15 with TRBJ1-2; 8 bases are shared with TRBD1. Germline-derived CDR1 and CDR2 are LNHNV and YYDKDF (reference sequence). The CDR3 extends over 17 amino acids. V lost 2 bases and J lost 1; bases outside the gene matches: 9. CDR3 loop: CATSRWIGGQVNYGYTF. CDR3 sequence (DNA): TGTGCCACCAGCAGATGGATTGGGGGACAGGTTAACTATGGCTACACCTTC.

The V and J genes are TRBV5-1 and TRBJ2-3; TRBD2 might be the D (6 bases). The V and J ends lost 2 bases and 0 bases respectively, with 13 bases between them. The CDR3 is made up of 16 amino acids. From germline, CDR1 is SGHRS and CDR2 YFSETQ. CDR3 coding DNA: TGCGCCAGCAGCTTAGGCGGGGCCACTAGCACAGATACGCAGTATTTT. This gives the protein CASSLGGATSTDTQYF.

The chain couples TRBV15 to TRBJ2-3; 10 bases line up with TRBD2. Germline V gene data show CDR1 as LNHNV and CDR2 as YYDKDF (reference sequence). This CDR3 region has 17 residues. Germline trimming cut 2 bases from V and 3 bases from J; bases unmatched to any gene: 8. The CDR3 sequence: CATSRSPAGGWTDTQYF. In DNA form, the CDR3 reads TGTGCCACCAGCAGATCCCCAGCGGGAGGGTGGACAGATACGCAGTATTTT.

V usage is TRBV9 and J usage is TRBJ1-1; unclear D gene. Between the trimmed V and J ends, which lost 4 bases and 8 bases, there was a span of 15 bases. The CDR3 is 13 amino acids. Germline V gene data show CDR1 as SGDLS and CDR2 as YYNGEE. This chain's CDR3 is CASSPRPREEAFF. The CDR3, as DNA: TGTGCCAGCAGCCCCCGTCCCCGGGAGGAAGCTTTCTTT.

CDR3 amino acids: CASSQTLNTEAFF. The CDR3 DNA reads TGCGCCAGCAGCCAGACATTGAACACTGAAGCTTTCTTT. This chain connects TRBV4-3 to TRBJ1-1, with D unclear. CDR1 is LGHNA, CDR2 YSLEER, per germline. The CDR3 covers 13 residues. Trimming pared 3 bases from V and 0 bases from J, leaving 5 bases between.

The chain joins TRBV19 to TRBJ2-3; possible D gene TRBD2, 5 bases. The CDR3 loop spans 14 amino acids. Germline-derived CDR1 and CDR2 are LNHDA and SQIVND (reference sequence). Trimming left V 1 base short and J 6 bases short, with 11 bases between. CDR3 coding DNA: TGTGCCAGTAGTATAGCCGGGATAGGTGATACGCAGTATTTT. The encoded protein is CASSIAGIGDTQYF.

The CDR3 sequence: CASRGQGARNQPQHF. The CDR3 nucleotides are TGTGCCAGCAGAGGACAGGGGGCGCGCAATCAGCCCCAGCATTTT. The chain couples TRBV6-1 to TRBJ1-5, with TRBD1 matching over 11 bases. CDR1 and CDR2 from the germline V gene are MNHNS and SASEGT. The CDR3 totals 15 residues. V lost 6 bases, J lost 2 bases, and 3 bases stayed unmatched.

This chain uses TRBV5-5 with TRBJ1-5, with D unresolved. Germline V CDR1 and CDR2: SGHKS, YYEKEE (reference sequence). The CDR3 consists of 12 residues. Trimming cost V 2 bases and J 5 bases, with 5 bases left between them. DNA for the CDR3: TGTGCCAGCAGCTTCGACGATCAGCCCCAGCATTTT. This translates into CASSFDDQPQHF.

The chain combines TRBV14 with TRBJ2-2; 9 nucleotides line up with TRBD1. J gave up 5 bases and V 5 bases, and 9 bases lay outside the gene matches. Per germline, CDR1 SGHDN and CDR2 FVKESK. This CDR3 has 16 residues. In DNA, the CDR3 is TGTGCCAGCAGCGGACTGGTACAGGGGGCGACCGGGGAGCTGTTTTTT. Translating gives CASSGLVQGATGELFF.

This clone was counted only a few times. The V and J genes are TRBV5-6 and TRBJ1-4, with D maybe TRBD1 (5 bases). Per the germline V gene, CDR1 is SGHDT and CDR2 is YYEEEE. The CDR3 contains 12 residues. The V end lost 3 bases, the J end lost 5 bases, and 5 bases lay between the germline ends. CDR3 bases: TGTGCCAGCAGCTGGGGGAATGAAAAACTGTTTTTT. The encoded protein is CASSWGNEKLFF.